One and the same sample provided the 2 T cell receptor beta chains below, sequenced in a study of cytotoxic CD8 clonotypes in ibrutinib-treated CLL. Data came from immunoSEQ multiplex PCR; TCRdb stores just in-frame clones and leaves some out. Altogether more than 150,000 clones are present, around 72% being singletons, with the ten largest covering 10% to 15%. The specimen was PBMCs, collected after 24 months of ibrutinib treatment. All receptors come from a human donor with chronic lymphocytic leukemia.

The chain couples TRBV27 to TRBJ2-2, with TRBD2 identical over 7 bases. V trimming: 2 bases; J trimming: 7 bases; junction bases outside the gene matches: 4. The CDR3 has 14 residues. CDR1 is MNHEY and CDR2 is SMNVEV in the germline V gene (reference sequence). Written as DNA, the CDR3 is TGTGCCAGCAGTTTAGGACTAGTTGTCGGGGAGCTGTTTTTT. It codes for CASSLGLVVGELFF.

The rearrangement links TRBV29-1 to TRBJ2-5, with 7 bases fitting TRBD2. Germline V gene sequence: CDR1 SQVTM, CDR2 ANQGSEA. V was pared by 2 bases and J by 4 bases, with 4 bases of the junction left unmatched. The CDR3 contains 13 residues. The CDR3 here is CSVELRLAETQYF. The CDR3 nucleotides are TGCAGCGTTGAACTAAGACTAGCAGAGACCCAGTACTTC. Full variable domain (remainder filled in from reference TRBV29-1 and TRBJ2-5): SAVISQKPSRDICQRGTSLTIQCQVDSQVTMMFWYRQQPGQSLTLIATANQGSEATYESGFVIDKFPISRPNLTFSTLTVSNMSPEDSSIYLCSVELRLAETQYFGPGTRLLVL.